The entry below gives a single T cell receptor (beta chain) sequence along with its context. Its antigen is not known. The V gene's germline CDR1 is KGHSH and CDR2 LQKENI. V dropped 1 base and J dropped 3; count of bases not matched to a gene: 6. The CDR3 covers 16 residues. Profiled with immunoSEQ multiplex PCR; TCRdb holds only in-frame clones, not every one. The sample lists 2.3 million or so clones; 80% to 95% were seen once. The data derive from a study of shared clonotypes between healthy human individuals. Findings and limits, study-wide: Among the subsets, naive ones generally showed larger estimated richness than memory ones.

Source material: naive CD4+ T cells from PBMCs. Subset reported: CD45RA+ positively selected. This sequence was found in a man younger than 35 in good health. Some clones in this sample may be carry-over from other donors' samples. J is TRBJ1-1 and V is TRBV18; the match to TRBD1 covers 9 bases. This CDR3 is CASSPRPGQGYTEAFF. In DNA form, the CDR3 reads TGTGCCAGCTCACCACGGCCGGGACAGGGATACACTGAAGCTTTCTTT.